This entry lists 7 T cell receptor beta chains sequenced from one sample in a study of blood T cell repertoires in COVID-19. Libraries were prepared by immunoSEQ multiplex PCR; TCRdb keeps only in-frame clonotypes and omits some of them. Altogether roughly 160,000 clones are present, about 88% being singletons, with the ten largest covering around 2%. Sample: peripheral blood. These receptors originate from a man in his forties or fifties who had recovered from COVID-19.

The J gene is TRBJ2-3, the V gene TRBV24-1; the D gene is possibly TRBD1 (7 bases). The CDR3 spans 15 residues. V was cut by 4 bases and J by 3 bases, with 13 bases left in between. Germline-derived CDR1 and CDR2 are KGHDR and SFDVKD. CDR3 residues: CATSDSTGRTDTQYF. The DNA of the CDR3 is TGTGCCACCAGTGACTCGACAGGGAGGACAGATACGCAGTATTTT.

The chain couples TRBV18 to TRBJ1-1; D gene uncertain. This CDR3 is 15 amino acids long. The germline V gene has CDR1 KGHSH and CDR2 LQKENI. Between the trimmed V and J ends, which lost 0 bases and 5 bases, there was a span of 13 bases. The CDR3 region has the DNA TGTGCCAGCTCACCACCGAGCGGGGTGCGGACTGAAGCTTTCTTT. Its translation is CASSPPSGVRTEAFF.

This clone was observed once. DNA for the CDR3: TGTGCCAGCAGTGACCGGGACAGGTACACAGATACGCAGTATTTT. It specifies CASSDRDRYTDTQYF. The rearrangement uses TRBV6-1 and TRBJ2-3; TRBD1 matches 8 bases. Germline-derived CDR1 and CDR2 are MNHNS and SASEGT. CDR3 length equals 15 residues. V lost 3 bases, J lost 2 bases, and 4 bases stayed unmatched.

This clone was detected once. The chain employs TRBV25-1 and TRBJ2-1; D may be TRBD1 (6 bases). Germline CDR1 and CDR2: MGHDK and SYGVNS. Trimming pared 7 bases from V and 6 bases from J, leaving 7 bases between. The CDR3 has 11 amino acids. The CDR3 DNA reads TGTGCCAGCAACAGGGCCAATGAGCAGTTCTTC. It is translated as CASNRANEQFF. Variable domain in full (rest from reference TRBV25-1 and TRBJ2-1): EADIYQTPRYLVIGTGKKITLECSQTMGHDKMYWYQQDPGMELHLIHYSYGVNSTEKGDLSSESTVSRIRTEHFPLTLESARPSHTSQYLCASNRANEQFFGPGTRLTVL.

The chain combines TRBV5-6 with TRBJ2-7, with D perhaps matching TRBD1 (5 bases). Germline CDR1 is SGHDT and CDR2 is YYEEEE. Trimming cost V 4 bases and J 1 base, with 15 bases left between them. The CDR3 totals 15 residues. CDR3 sequence (DNA): TGTGCCAGCAGCAAAGGACGTTCAGGGTCCTACGAGCAGTACTTC. Residues: CASSKGRSGSYEQYF.

The sample holds a few counts of this clone. The rearrangement uses TRBV5-1 and TRBJ1-6; TRBD1 matches at 8 bases. CDR3 length: 16 residues. Germline CDR1 is SGHRS and CDR2 is YFSETQ. V lost 0 bases and J lost 10; bases outside the gene matches: 9. The CDR3 DNA follows: TGCGCCAGCAGCTTGGACAATGGACAGGGAGGATCACCCCTCCACTTT. Encoded protein: CASSLDNGQGGSPLHF.

The chain couples TRBV9 to TRBJ1-3; no clear D. CDR3 length: 17 amino acids. V lost 3 bases and J lost 0, with 16 bases in between. Germline V gives CDR1 SGDLS, CDR2 YYNGEE. The CDR3 DNA follows: TGTGCCAGCAGCGGAAGAAGCGGTCCCTTCTCTGGAAACACCATATATTTT. It yields the protein CASSGRSGPFSGNTIYF.